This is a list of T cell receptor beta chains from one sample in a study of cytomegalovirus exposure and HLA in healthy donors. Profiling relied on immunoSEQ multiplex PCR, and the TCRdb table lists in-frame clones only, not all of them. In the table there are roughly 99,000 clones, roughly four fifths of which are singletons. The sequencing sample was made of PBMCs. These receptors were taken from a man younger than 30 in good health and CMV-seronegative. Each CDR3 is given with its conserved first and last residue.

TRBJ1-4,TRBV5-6,CASSLRGKLFF
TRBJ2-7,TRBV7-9,CASSSPGGAEQYF
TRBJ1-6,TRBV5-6,CASRVRRTGPGSPLHF
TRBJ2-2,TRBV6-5,CASWEEYRGTGELFF
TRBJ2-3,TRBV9,CASSSLGRTQYF
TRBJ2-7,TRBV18,CASSPRAGIVHEQYF
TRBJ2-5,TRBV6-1,CASSRQGSLQETQYF
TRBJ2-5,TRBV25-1,CASSDRGQGGQETQYF
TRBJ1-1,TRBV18,CASSPRGSGGLNTEAFF
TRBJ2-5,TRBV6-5,CATGWAGDQETQYF
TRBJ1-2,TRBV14,CASSPQVPEDYGYPF
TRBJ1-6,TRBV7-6,CASGLGPTNSPLHF
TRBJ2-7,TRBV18,CASSLGQTYEQYF
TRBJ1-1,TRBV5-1,CASSLGIQVSNTEAFF
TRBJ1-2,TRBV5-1,CASSPSAGDIGYPF
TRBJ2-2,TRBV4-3,CASSQVLGDTGELFF
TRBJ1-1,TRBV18,CASSPKLHTEAFF
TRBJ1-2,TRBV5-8,CASSPPGVRGYTF
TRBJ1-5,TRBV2,CASSRDTMQRPQHF
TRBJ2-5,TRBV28,CASSLAGAPRGETQYF
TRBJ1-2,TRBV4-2,CASSQTGQGRTGYTF
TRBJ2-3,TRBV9,CASSVASFTDTQYF
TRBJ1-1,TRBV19,CASMGTGRTEAFF
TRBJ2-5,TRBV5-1,CASSLFRGPQETQYF
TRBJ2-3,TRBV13,CASSFTGGRDTQYF
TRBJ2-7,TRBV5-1,CASSLGWAGYEQYF
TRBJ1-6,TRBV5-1,CASSGGTVNSPLHF
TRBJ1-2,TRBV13,CASSFPTGGSYGYPF
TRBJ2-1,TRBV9,CASSGNSGATLKPSYNEQFF
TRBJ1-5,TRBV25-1,CASSGQGGNQPQHF
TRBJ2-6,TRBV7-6,CASSFSGSPGANVLTF
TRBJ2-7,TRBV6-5,CASRRTGKFYEQYF
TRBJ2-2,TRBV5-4,CASSSPDREDTGELFF
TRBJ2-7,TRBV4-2,CASRFAGGPSYEQYF
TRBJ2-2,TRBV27,CASSLSALHQGTGELFF
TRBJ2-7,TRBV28,CASSWTGTGPAYEQYF
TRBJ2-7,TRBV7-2,CASSLSPSQSGYEQYF
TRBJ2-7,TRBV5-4,CASSFAGAYEQYF
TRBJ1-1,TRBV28,CASRLFPGGVGTEAFF
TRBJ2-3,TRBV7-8,CASSSHHGTGKSTDTQYF
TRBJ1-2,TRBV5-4,CASSKGRLARDYTF
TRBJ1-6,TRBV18,CASSPQGSYNSPLHF
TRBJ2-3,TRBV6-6,CASRGGLAGTDTQYF
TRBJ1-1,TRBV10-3,CATLPLTGGMSTEAFF
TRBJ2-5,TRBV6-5,CASSYAGGDGETQYF
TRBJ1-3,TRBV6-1,CASRGTGGNTIYF
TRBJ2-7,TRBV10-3,CAIRSRGGNSYEQYF
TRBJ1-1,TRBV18,CASSPIYSGPNTEAFF
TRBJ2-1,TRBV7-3,CASSHGTSGGGEQFF
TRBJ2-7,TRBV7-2,CASSLAGGVGSYQYF
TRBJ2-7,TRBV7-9,CASSLTSGGAHEQYF